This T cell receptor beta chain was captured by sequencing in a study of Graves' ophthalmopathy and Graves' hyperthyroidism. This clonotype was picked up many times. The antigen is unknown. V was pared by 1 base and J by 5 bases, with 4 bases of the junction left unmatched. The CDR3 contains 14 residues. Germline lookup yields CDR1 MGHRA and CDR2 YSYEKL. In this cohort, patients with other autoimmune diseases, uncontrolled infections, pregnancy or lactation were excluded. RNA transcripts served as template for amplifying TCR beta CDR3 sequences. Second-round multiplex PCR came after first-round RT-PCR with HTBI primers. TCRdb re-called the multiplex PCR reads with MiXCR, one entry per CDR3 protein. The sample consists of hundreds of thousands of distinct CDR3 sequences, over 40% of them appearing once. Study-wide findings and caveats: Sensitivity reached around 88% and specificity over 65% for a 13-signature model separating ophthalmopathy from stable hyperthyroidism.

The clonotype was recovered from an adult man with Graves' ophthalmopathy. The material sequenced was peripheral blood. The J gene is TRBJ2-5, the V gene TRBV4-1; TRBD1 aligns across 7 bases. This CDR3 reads CASSQGDRDETQYF. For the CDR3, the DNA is TGCGCCAGCAGCCAAGGAGACAGGGACGAGACCCAGTACTTC.